The present T cell receptor beta chain was sequenced within a study of shared T cell receptors in the human thymus. Method: immunoSEQ multiplex PCR; TCRdb's copy keeps in-frame clones and lacks some. The table records roughly 700,000 clones, roughly 90% of them present only once. Germline V gene lookup returns CDR1 SGHDN and CDR2 FVKESK. V was clipped by 1 base and J by 6 bases; unmatched bases: 14. The CDR3 length is 17 residues. This sample also appeared in a second study, on human thymus T cells. As that report states: Healthy Finnish infants undergoing corrective surgery for congenital heart defects were the donors. Thymus pieces cut out during corrective heart surgery were the tissue that was used. Apparent bias marked the V and J gene usage of thymic and blood repertoires. Thymic TCR repertoires of unrelated people reportedly overlapped highly.

Sequenced input: thymocytes. This clonotype was obtained from a boy in the first two years of life with a congenital heart defect. This rearrangement joins TRBV14 to TRBJ2-7; 8 nucleotides agree with TRBD1. Here the CDR3 reads CASSQGTLMTGAGEQYF. CDR3 nucleotide sequence: TGTGCCAGCAGCCAAGGGACATTGATGACAGGGGCGGGCGAGCAGTACTTC.